This entry is about one T cell receptor (beta chain). As every portion of the isolated RNA was reverse transcribed, the sequencing read expressed TCRB transcripts. Repertoires were generated with immunoSEQ multiplex PCR, while TCRdb's copy carries only in-frame clones and drops some. The sample includes about 240,000 clones, roughly 30% of them seen just once. The sample is drawn from a study of beta chain features in type 1 diabetes. Germline loops: CDR1 KGHSH, CDR2 LQKENI. With 2 bases removed from V and 7 bases from J, the gap between germline ends came to 12 bases. This CDR3 has 14 amino acids. The chain combines TRBV18 with TRBJ1-5; the D gene is possibly TRBD1 (5 bases). This TCR was recovered from a young man in good health. The sequenced sample consisted of central memory CD4+ T cells from blood. CDR3 amino acids: CASSPGAASQPQHF. CDR3 bases: TGTGCCAGCTCACCAGGGGCGGCATCGCAGCCCCAGCATTTT. Complete variable domain (other parts from reference TRBV18 and TRBJ1-5): NAGVMQNPRHLVRRRGQEARLRCSPMKGHSHVYWYRQLPEEGLKFMVYLQKENIIDESGMPKERFSAEFPKEGPSILRIQQVVRGDSAAYFCASSPGAASQPQHFGDGTRLSIL.